This entry lists 29 T cell receptor beta chains sequenced from one sample in a study of T cell responses to AZD1222 COVID-19 vaccine. TCRdb's table, derived via immunoSEQ multiplex PCR, lists solely in-frame clones and lacks some. The sample records about 150,000 clones, more than 85% being singletons. Sequenced material: peripheral blood, taken 28 days after the second AZD1222 dose. The receptor source for this set is an adult who received the AZD1222 COVID-19 vaccine.

The J gene is TRBJ2-7, the V gene TRBV15, with D perhaps TRBD2 (5 bases). Looked up from germline, CDR1 is LNHNV and CDR2 is YYDKDF (reference sequence). The CDR3 runs 15 residues. V dropped 0 bases and J dropped 7 bases, with 16 bases sitting between them. CDR3 region: CATSRDPSGKWEQYF. CDR3 nucleotide sequence: TGTGCCACCAGCAGAGATCCGTCGGGGAAGTGGGAGCAGTACTTC.

The chain joins TRBV5-1 to TRBJ1-6; no firm D call. Germline CDR1 reads SGHRS; CDR2 reads YFSETQ. The V end lost 1 base, the J end lost 8 bases, and 7 bases lay between the germline ends. This CDR3 comprises 13 residues. The CDR3 spells CASSLSRDSPLHF. The CDR3, as DNA: TGCGCCAGCAGCTTGTCAAGGGATTCACCCCTCCACTTT. The variable domain in full, completed from reference TRBV5-1 and TRBJ1-6, reads KAGVTQTPRYLIKTRGQQVTLSCSPISGHRSVSWYQQTPGQGLQFLFEYFSETQRNKGNFPGRFSGRQFSNSRSEMNVSTLELGDSALYLCASSLSRDSPLHFGNGTRLTVT.

The chain has TRBV9 and TRBJ2-7; possible D gene TRBD2, 5 bases. The V and J ends lost 4 bases and 4 bases respectively, with 15 bases between them. The CDR3 is 14 amino acids. Germline-derived CDR1 and CDR2 are SGDLS and YYNGEE. For the CDR3, the DNA is TGTGCCAGCAGCTCGGGATCGGGGTCGTACGAGCAGTACTTC. Residues: CASSSGSGSYEQYF.

The rearrangement links TRBV5-1 to TRBJ2-5; 13 bases line up with TRBD2. CDR3 length: 15 amino acids. Losses at the gene ends were 3 bases for V and 2 bases for J; bases not matched to a gene: 1. Germline V CDR1 and CDR2: SGHRS, YFSETQ. CDR3 DNA: TGCGCCAGCAGCTGGACTAGCGGGAGTCAAGAGACCCAGTACTTC. Encoded protein: CASSWTSGSQETQYF. Using reference TRBV5-1 and TRBJ2-5 for the parts outside the CDR3, the full variable domain is KAGVTQTPRYLIKTRGQQVTLSCSPISGHRSVSWYQQTPGQGLQFLFEYFSETQRNKGNFPGRFSGRQFSNSRSEMNVSTLELGDSALYLCASSWTSGSQETQYFGPGTRLLVL.

The chain links TRBV9 to TRBJ2-5; 9 nucleotides line up with TRBD1. After removal of 4 bases from V and 3 bases from J, the junction contained 4 bases not matched to a gene. Germline CDR1 and CDR2: SGDLS and YYNGEE. CDR3 length: 14 residues. CDR3 in DNA: TGTGCCAGCAGCCCCCGGACAGGGGAAGAGACCCAGTACTTC. This sequence encodes CASSPRTGEETQYF.

The rearrangement links TRBV12-3 or TRBV12-4 to TRBJ1-2; tentatively, D is TRBD1 (6 bases). This CDR3 is 13 amino acids long. Trimming cost V 4 bases and J 2 bases, with 8 bases left between them. The CDR3 sequence is CASSWTANYGYTF. DNA of the CDR3: TGTGCCAGCAGTTGGACAGCGAACTATGGCTACACCTTC.

A few counts support this clone. The CDR3 region is CASSLGGNTIYF. The CDR3 DNA is TGTGCCAGCAGCTTGGGTGGAAACACCATATATTTT. The gene calls are TRBV5-4 and TRBJ1-3, with D hard to call. Germline CDR1 reads SGHNT; CDR2 reads YYREEE (reference sequence). Trimming stripped 0 bases from V and 3 bases from J, with 1 base between. The CDR3 is 12 residues long. Supplemented by reference TRBV5-4 and TRBJ1-3, the full variable domain reads ETGVTQSPTHLIKTRGQQVTLRCSSQSGHNTVSWYQQALGQGPQFIFQYYREEENGRGNFPPRFSGLQFPNYSSELNVNALELDDSALYLCASSLGGNTIYFGEGSWLTVV.

This clone was detected once. The chain couples TRBV6-5 to TRBJ2-1; tentatively, D is TRBD1 or TRBD2 (5 bases each). Germline V lookup: CDR1 MNHEY, CDR2 SVGAGI. The V end was cut by 2 bases, the J end by 8 bases, with 16 bases between. This CDR3 contains 15 residues. The CDR3 sequence: CASSYDGGKGYEQFF. In nucleotides, the CDR3 is TGTGCCAGCAGTTACGATGGAGGAAAGGGGTATGAGCAGTTCTTC.

This chain uses TRBV19 with TRBJ1-1; no firm D call. Trimming left V 5 bases short and J 1 base short, with 17 bases between. The V gene's germline CDR1 is LNHDA and CDR2 SQIVND (reference sequence). The CDR3 sequence is 16 residues long. As DNA, the CDR3 is TGTGCCAGTAGTCGTGGAGGCCGGTTGGGGAACACTGAAGCTTTCTTT. As protein: CASSRGGRLGNTEAFF.

This rearrangement joins TRBV6-2 or TRBV6-3 to TRBJ2-7, with D possibly being TRBD2 (6 bases). V lost 0 bases to trimming and J lost 0 bases, with 12 bases between them. The CDR3 is made up of 16 amino acids. Germline loops: CDR1 MNHEY, CDR2 SVGEGT. The CDR3 nucleotides read TGTGCCAGCAGTTACTCAGGGACTGGGAGCTCCTACGAGCAGTACTTC. Its translation: CASSYSGTGSSYEQYF.

V usage is TRBV29-1 and J usage is TRBJ1-1, with a possible D match to TRBD1 (6 bases). The ends were cut back, 4 bases at V and 1 base at J, with 22 bases in the middle. The germline CDR1 and CDR2 sequences are SQVTM and ANQGSEA. The length of the CDR3 is 17 residues. The CDR3 bases are TGCAGCGTTGTGTCCGGGGGAGCAGGGGATTGGAACACTGAAGCTTTCTTT. Its translation: CSVVSGGAGDWNTEAFF.

This clone was recorded once. V is TRBV18 and J is TRBJ2-3, with TRBD1 as a possible D gene (6 bases). The CDR3 loop spans 15 amino acids. Germline V gene data show CDR1 as KGHSH and CDR2 as LQKENI. V dropped 3 bases and J dropped 4 bases, with 14 bases sitting between them. The CDR3 reads CASSPWDITPDTQYF. The DNA for the CDR3 is TGTGCCAGCTCACCGTGGGACATTACCCCAGATACGCAGTATTTT.

This chain joins TRBV7-2 and TRBJ2-2; 12 positions match TRBD2. Germline lookup yields CDR1 SGHTA and CDR2 FQGNSA. Losses at the gene ends were 1 base for V and 2 bases for J; bases not matched to a gene: 2. The CDR3 runs to 17 residues. CDR3 sequence: CASSLVGLAGNTGELFF. The CDR3 DNA reads TGTGCCAGCAGCTTAGTCGGACTAGCGGGAAACACCGGGGAGCTGTTTTTT.

The chain links TRBV7-9 to TRBJ1-2; TRBD1 matches 8 bases. From germline, CDR1 is SEHNR and CDR2 FQNEAQ (reference sequence). Trimming at V came to 5 bases and at J to 3 bases, leaving 5 bases not matched to a gene. This CDR3 has 14 residues. The CDR3 DNA is TGTGCCAGCAGCAGCCGGGACAGGTACTATGGCTACACCTTC. Protein product: CASSSRDRYYGYTF. The whole variable domain, filled in from reference TRBV7-9 and TRBJ1-2, reads DTGVSQNPRHKITKRGQNVTFRCDPISEHNRLYWYRQTLGQGPEFLTYFQNEAQLEKSRLLSDRFSAERPKGSFSTLEIQRTEQGDSAMYLCASSSRDRYYGYTFGSGTRLTVV.

The rearrangement joins TRBV30 to TRBJ2-7; D is undetermined. This CDR3 is 12 amino acids long. Trimming took 3 bases from V and 0 from J, leaving 6 bases between them. Germline CDR1 GTSNPN, CDR2 SVGIG (reference sequence). This CDR3 is CAWRRFSYEQYF. The CDR3 DNA is TGTGCCTGGAGGAGGTTCTCCTACGAGCAGTACTTC.

This chain uses TRBV19 with TRBJ1-3; the D gene is possibly TRBD1 (5 bases). The CDR3 is 16 amino acids. Germline CDR1 and CDR2: LNHDA and SQIVND (reference sequence). The ends were cut back, 4 bases at V and 0 bases at J, with 13 bases in the middle. CDR3 DNA: TGTGCCAGTAGTAACCCGGGACTATACTCTGGAAACACCATATATTTT. This encodes CASSNPGLYSGNTIYF. The whole variable domain, filled in from reference TRBV19 and TRBJ1-3, reads DGGITQSPKYLFRKEGQNVTLSCEQNLNHDAMYWYRQDPGQGLRLIYYSQIVNDFQKGDIAEGYSVSREKKESFPLTVTSAQKNPTAFYLCASSNPGLYSGNTIYFGEGSWLTVV.

This chain links TRBV5-6 with TRBJ2-7; 8 bases align to TRBD1. The CDR3 spans 15 residues. With 2 bases clipped from V and 2 bases from J, the junction kept 6 bases outside the gene matches. CDR1 and CDR2 from the germline V gene are SGHDT and YYEEEE. This CDR3 reads CASSFGQGDPYEQYF. Written as DNA, the CDR3 is TGTGCCAGCAGCTTTGGACAGGGAGACCCCTACGAGCAGTACTTC.

This sequence joins TRBV27 and TRBJ2-7; 10 bases fit TRBD2. There are 18 residues in the CDR3. V shed 0 bases, J shed 2 bases, and the junction held 10 bases outside the gene matches. Germline V gene data show CDR1 as MNHEY and CDR2 as SMNVEV (reference sequence). CDR3 bases: TGTGCCAGCAGTTTATCTTGGCTAGCGGGGGAAACGACCTACGAGCAGTACTTC. It yields the protein CASSLSWLAGETTYEQYF.

This chain uses TRBV19 with TRBJ1-5; no firm D call. The germline V and J ends were trimmed by 3 bases and 0 bases, with 9 bases remaining between them. The CDR3 consists of 15 residues. Per germline, CDR1 LNHDA and CDR2 SQIVND (reference sequence). CDR3 in amino acids: CASSIGQNSNQPQHF. Written as DNA, the CDR3 is TGTGCCAGTAGTATCGGCCAGAATAGCAATCAGCCCCAGCATTTT.

The chain links TRBV28 to TRBJ1-3; the D is unclear. The CDR3 is made up of 13 amino acids. The germline V gene encodes CDR1 MDHEN and CDR2 SYDVKM. Trimming left V 6 bases short and J 2 bases short, with 8 bases between. Here the CDR3 reads CASSPYPGNTIYF. CDR3 DNA sequence: TGTGCCAGCAGCCCCTACCCTGGAAACACCATATATTTT.

The chain is built from TRBV19 and TRBJ1-2; D ambiguous. Trimming removed 0 bases at V and 8 bases at J, with 13 bases between. The CDR3 extends over 14 amino acids. In germline, CDR1 is LNHDA, CDR2 SQIVND (reference sequence). This CDR3 is CASSIEEPIPGYTF. CDR3 DNA sequence: TGTGCCAGTAGTATAGAAGAGCCAATTCCGGGCTACACCTTC. Combining the CDR3 with reference TRBV19 and TRBJ1-2 gives the whole variable domain DGGITQSPKYLFRKEGQNVTLSCEQNLNHDAMYWYRQDPGQGLRLIYYSQIVNDFQKGDIAEGYSVSREKKESFPLTVTSAQKNPTAFYLCASSIEEPIPGYTFGSGTRLTVV.

This clone was observed once. The genes are TRBV28 and TRBJ2-7; TRBD1 matches at 8 bases. Germline V CDR1 and CDR2: MDHEN, SYDVKM. The CDR3 loop spans 15 amino acids. The V gene end was trimmed by 6 bases and the J gene end by 2 bases; junction bases not matched to a gene: 9. The CDR3 here is CASRRGQGEAYEQYF. CDR3 nucleotides: TGTGCCAGCAGACGAGGACAGGGAGAAGCCTACGAGCAGTACTTC.

This clone has a single count. The J gene is TRBJ1-6, the V gene TRBV7-9, with 10 bases identical to TRBD1. This CDR3 is built from 15 residues. V was clipped by 5 bases and J by 8 bases; unmatched bases: 6. The germline CDR1 and CDR2 sequences are SEHNR and FQNEAQ (reference sequence). The CDR3 spells CASSPWDRGDSPLHF. The CDR3 DNA reads as TGTGCCAGCAGCCCGTGGGACAGGGGTGATTCACCCCTCCACTTT.

The genes are TRBV10-1 and TRBJ2-3; 8 positions agree with TRBD2. From germline, CDR1 is WNHNN and CDR2 SYGVQD (reference sequence). J lost 5 bases, V lost 3 bases, and 10 bases had no gene match. CDR3 length equals 16 residues. CDR3 in DNA: TGCGCCAGCAGTGAAGCGGGAGCAACGAAAAGAGATACGCAGTATTTT. Translation gives CASSEAGATKRDTQYF.

In its sample, this clone was seen once. The rearrangement links TRBV10-2 to TRBJ1-2; TRBD1 is a possible D gene (5 bases). Trimming left V 6 bases short and J 0 bases short, with 14 bases between. Germline V gene lookup returns CDR1 WSHSY and CDR2 SAAADI. This CDR3 is built from 15 residues. CDR3 sequence (DNA): TGCGCCAGCAGCCTAGGGGAGCCAACTAACTATGGCTACACCTTC. This codes for CASSLGEPTNYGYTF.

The chain links TRBV5-1 to TRBJ2-5; tentative D call: TRBD2 (6 bases). Germline V gene lookup returns CDR1 SGHRS and CDR2 YFSETQ. V dropped 4 bases and J dropped 4 bases, with 14 bases sitting between them. The CDR3 has 14 amino acids. CDR3 loop: CASSVTRPGETQYF. CDR3 DNA: TGCGCCAGCAGCGTGACTAGGCCGGGAGAGACCCAGTACTTC.

The chain combines TRBV7-2 with TRBJ1-2, with 9 nucleotides matching TRBD1. Germline lookup yields CDR1 SGHTA and CDR2 FQGNSA. The V and J ends lost 5 bases and 4 bases, in that order; junction bases with no gene match: 8. The CDR3 contains 15 residues. CDR3 amino acids: CASSAGTGFTYGYTF. The DNA of the CDR3 is TGTGCCAGCAGCGCAGGGACAGGGTTCACCTATGGCTACACCTTC.

The genes are TRBV29-1 and TRBJ2-3, with TRBD1 matching over 8 bases. Germline lookup yields CDR1 SQVTM and CDR2 ANQGSEA. CDR3 length equals 14 residues. J lost 3 bases, V lost 7 bases, and 9 bases had no gene match. The CDR3 DNA is TGCAGCGCCGAGGGTAGACAGGGGACAGATACGCAGTATTTT. As protein: CSAEGRQGTDTQYF.

The chain recombines TRBV6-5 with TRBJ2-1, with 7 bases lining up with TRBD2. The CDR3 runs 15 residues. V trimming: 6 bases; J trimming: 5 bases; junction bases outside the gene matches: 10. The germline CDR1 and CDR2 sequences are MNHEY and SVGAGI. The chain's CDR3 is CASSKTSRINNEQFF. In DNA form, the CDR3 reads TGTGCCAGCAGCAAGACTAGCCGTATAAACAATGAGCAGTTCTTC.